Described below is a single T cell receptor beta chain sequence and its context. Its cognate antigen is unknown. V was clipped by 5 bases and J by 2 bases; unmatched bases: 7. Germline V gene data show CDR1 as SNHLY and CDR2 as FYNNEI. The length of the CDR3 is 17 residues. This sample is part of a study of cytomegalovirus exposure and HLA in healthy donors. Study-wide context: The approximately 130 validation repertoires and the approximately 700 first-cohort repertoires shared a platform, a later analysis reported.

Study-wide findings and caveats: Rarity held for most TCR sequences, but there were some public TCRs that occurred in many donors.

The assay was immunoSEQ multiplex PCR, and TCRdb's table has in-frame clones only and misses some. The table records some 170,000 clones, about 89% of them present only once. This sequence originates from a man younger than 35 in good health and CMV-seropositive. The rearrangement uses TRBV2 and TRBJ2-1, with TRBD2 matching 12 bases. Sequencing was carried out using PBMCs. CDR3 sequence reads: CASSYGLAGTAYNEQFF. The CDR3 region has the DNA TGTGCCAGCAGTTACGGACTAGCGGGAACCGCCTACAATGAGCAGTTCTTC. The entire variable domain, with the rest obtained from reference TRBV2 and TRBJ2-1, is as follows: EPEVTQTPSHQVTQMGQEVILRCVPISNHLYFYWYRQILGQKVEFLVSFYNNEISEKSEIFDDQFSVERPDGSNFTLKIRSTKLEDSAMYFCASSYGLAGTAYNEQFFGPGTRLTVL.